A single sample gave rise to the 21 T cell receptor beta chains below, sequenced in a study of T cells in Graves' hyperthyroidism and ophthalmopathy (dated 2019 in TCRdb). Preparation of the library involved multiplex PCR. The listed sequencing device is Illumina HiSeq 2000. TCR beta CDR3 regions were amplified from RNA transcripts. For the first round of RT-PCR on the TCR CDR3, the HTBI primer set was used together with the Qiagen OneStep RT-PCR kit. TCRdb trimmed public reads at Q25 via fastp, called clones via MiXCR and kept in-frame beta chains. Every entry covers one CDR3 protein and lists the most common genes and DNA from its rows. Across this sample there are about 400,000 distinct CDR3 sequences, with roughly 14% seen only once. The ten most abundant clones make up roughly 13% of the sample. Sequenced: blood. The receptor source for this set is a young man with Graves' ophthalmopathy.

This chain uses TRBV6-5 with TRBJ1-4, with D hard to call. The length of the CDR3 is 15 residues. The V end was cut by 0 bases, the J end by 8 bases, with 13 bases between. Germline CDR1 is MNHEY and CDR2 is SVGAGI. CDR3 residues: CASSYSGAAGEKLFF. Here the CDR3 DNA reads TGTGCCAGCAGTTACTCGGGCGCCGCCGGCGAAAAACTGTTTTTT.

Many counts were recorded for this clonotype. The chain links TRBV5-6 to TRBJ2-1; the D call may be TRBD1 or TRBD2 (5 bases each). The CDR3 extends over 14 amino acids. Germline V gene lookup returns CDR1 SGHDT and CDR2 YYEEEE. Trimming cost V 2 bases and J 8 bases, with 14 bases left between them. The CDR3 protein is CASSFLIRGHEQFF. CDR3 sequence (DNA): TGTGCCAGCAGCTTTCTTATCCGGGGACATGAGCAGTTCTTC.

This clonotype was detected ten times or more. The rearrangement joins TRBV3-1 to TRBJ2-5, with D possibly being TRBD2 (5 bases). Germline V gene data show CDR1 as LGHDT and CDR2 as YNNKEL (reference sequence). With 4 bases removed from V and 5 bases from J, the gap between germline ends came to 14 bases. The CDR3 totals 14 residues. The CDR3 bases are TGTGCCAGCAGCCCCGTCGGGGTCGGGGAGACCCAGTACTTC. Encoded protein: CASSPVGVGETQYF.

This clonotype was observed at least ten times. The CDR3: CASSRAHSGTSGTDTQYF. DNA for the CDR3: TGTGCCAGCAGCCGGGCACACAGCGGGACTAGCGGCACAGATACGCAGTATTTT. The chain links TRBV3-1 to TRBJ2-3; TRBD2 matches at 10 bases. The CDR3 sequence is 18 residues long. V gave up 4 bases and J gave up 1 base; unmatched junction bases: 11. CDR1 and CDR2 from the germline V gene are LGHDT and YNNKEL (reference sequence).

The chain has TRBV7-9 and TRBJ1-6, with D perhaps matching TRBD1 (5 bases). The CDR3 runs to 19 residues. Looked up from germline, CDR1 is SEHNR and CDR2 is FQNEAQ (reference sequence). V dropped 1 base and J dropped 3 bases, with 19 bases sitting between them. CDR3 amino acids: CASSLGARRTTSYNSPLHF. CDR3 in DNA: TGTGCCAGCAGCTTAGGCGCTCGGAGGACAACGAGCTATAATTCACCCCTCCACTTT.

This chain links TRBV7-9 with TRBJ1-6; no definite D call. The CDR3 extends over 15 amino acids. CDR1 is SEHNR, CDR2 FQNEAQ, per germline (reference sequence). The V gene lost 1 base and the J gene lost 7 bases, with 11 bases spanning the gap. The CDR3 loop is CASSLVAMGNSPLHF. CDR3 sequence (DNA): TGTGCCAGCAGCTTAGTGGCAATGGGGAATTCACCCCTCCACTTT.

This clonotype was counted many times. The V call is TRBV6-1, the J call TRBJ1-1, with 10 bases matching TRBD1. The V segment lost 5 bases and the J segment 5 bases; nucleotides outside the gene matches: 8. Germline V gene data show CDR1 as MNHNS and CDR2 as SASEGT. The CDR3 is made up of 15 amino acids. The CDR3 DNA is TGTGCCAGCAGTAAACCGGGACAGGGGAGTACTGAAGCTTTCTTT. Translation: CASSKPGQGSTEAFF.

This clonotype came up many times. The chain is built from TRBV13 and TRBJ2-7; no reliable D call. V lost 2 bases and J lost 6, with 5 bases in between. The CDR3 is 11 amino acids. The germline CDR1 and CDR2 sequences are PRHDT and FYEKMQ (reference sequence). This CDR3 reads CASSLFAEQYF. In DNA, the CDR3 is TGTGCCAGCAGCTTATTTGCCGAGCAGTACTTC.

J is TRBJ2-7 and V is TRBV10-3; the D is unclear. V gave up 2 bases and J gave up 5 bases, with 10 bases separating them. Germline V gene data show CDR1 as ENHRY and CDR2 as SYGVKD. This CDR3 spans 13 amino acids. In DNA, the CDR3 is TGTGCCATCAGTGAGCAAGGGCTCCACGAGCAGTACTTC. Amino acids: CAISEQGLHEQYF.

The chain carries TRBV15 and TRBJ1-6, with D perhaps TRBD1 (5 bases). The germline CDR1 and CDR2 sequences are LNHNV and YYDKDF (reference sequence). V was shortened by 0 bases and J by 6 bases, with 18 bases between the two germline ends. The CDR3 contains 18 residues. The CDR3 loop reads CATSRDLPTLGVNSPLHF. The CDR3 nucleotides read TGTGCCACCAGCAGAGATCTCCCTACTTTGGGGGTTAATTCACCCCTCCACTTT.

The rearrangement joins TRBV11-2 to TRBJ2-1, with 8 bases matching TRBD1. The germline gives CDR1 SGHAT, CDR2 FQNNGV. V lost 5 bases to trimming and J lost 4 bases; unmatched junction nucleotides: 13. The CDR3 runs to 17 residues. CDR3 DNA sequence: TGTGCCAGCAGCCCCGGACAGGGCCACAAATTTTACAATGAGCAGTTCTTC. Residues: CASSPGQGHKFYNEQFF.

The chain joins TRBV6-1 to TRBJ1-5, with TRBD1 matching over 7 bases. This CDR3 region has 12 residues. The J segment lost 5 bases and the V segment lost 8 bases, leaving 3 bases of the junction unmatched. In germline, CDR1 is MNHNS, CDR2 SASEGT. CDR3 bases: TGTGCCAGCGGACAGGAAGATCAGCCCCAGCATTTT. Protein: CASGQEDQPQHF.

This clonotype was recorded a few times. In DNA form, the CDR3 reads TGTGCCAGTAGTAGTCCTCTCTTGGCCTACAATCAGCCCCAGCATTTT. This sequence encodes CASSSPLLAYNQPQHF. The chain uses TRBV19 and TRBJ1-5; D unresolved. CDR1 is LNHDA and CDR2 is SQIVND in the germline V gene (reference sequence). CDR3 length equals 16 residues. With 4 bases removed from V and 3 bases from J, the gap between germline ends came to 16 bases.

This clonotype has at least ten counts. V is TRBV30 and J is TRBJ2-5; D gene uncertain. Deletions cut 2 bases from V and 3 bases from J, with 4 bases between. The CDR3 loop spans 11 amino acids. Germline CDR1 is GTSNPN and CDR2 is SVGIG (reference sequence). The CDR3 sequence is CAWSLEETQYF. The DNA of the CDR3 is TGTGCCTGGAGTTTGGAAGAGACCCAGTACTTC.

This clonotype came up a few times. Here the CDR3 reads CASSQGTGGGQPQHF. The CDR3 coding sequence is TGTGCCAGCAGCCAAGGGACAGGGGGCGGACAGCCCCAGCATTTT. The chain links TRBV7-9 to TRBJ1-5; 12 bases agree with TRBD1. There are 15 residues in the CDR3. With 5 bases clipped from V and 7 bases from J, the junction kept 6 bases outside the gene matches. Looked up from germline, CDR1 is SEHNR and CDR2 is FQNEAQ (reference sequence).

This clonotype was recorded many times. V usage is TRBV5-1 and J usage is TRBJ2-2; TRBD1 agrees at 7 bases. CDR1 is SGHRS and CDR2 is YFSETQ in the germline V gene. This CDR3 has 16 amino acids. V shed 4 bases and J 4 bases; nucleotides not matched to a gene: 10. The CDR3 DNA is TGCGCCAGCAGCCATATGTTAGGGACAGCCACCGGGGAGCTGTTTTTT. Amino acid sequence: CASSHMLGTATGELFF. The full variable domain, in which reference TRBV5-1 and TRBJ2-2 provide the parts outside the CDR3, is KAGVTQTPRYLIKTRGQQVTLSCSPISGHRSVSWYQQTPGQGLQFLFEYFSETQRNKGNFPGRFSGRQFSNSRSEMNVSTLELGDSALYLCASSHMLGTATGELFFGEGSRLTVL.

As for this clonotype: A much larger clonotype is one base distant, so this may be a read error. This chain uses TRBV6-2 or TRBV6-3 with TRBJ1-2; no clear D gene. Germline CDR1 and CDR2: MNHEY and SVGEGT. This CDR3 has 11 amino acids. The CDR3: CASNYVDGYTF. CDR3 in DNA: TGTGCCAGCAATTACGTTGATGGCTACACCTTC.

This clonotype came up a few times. The chain employs TRBV5-1 and TRBJ2-5, with D possibly TRBD2 on 6 matching bases. The CDR3 consists of 14 residues. V was clipped by 5 bases and J by 4 bases, with 15 bases between them. CDR1 SGHRS and CDR2 YFSETQ come from the germline V gene. The CDR3, as DNA: TGCGCCAGCAGTCTTGGAAGGAGGGGAGAGACCCAGTACTTC. It codes for CASSLGRRGETQYF.

This chain links TRBV9 with TRBJ1-5; D call uncertain. CDR3 length: 15 amino acids. Germline CDR1 and CDR2: SGDLS and YYNGEE. V lost 0 bases, J lost 0 bases, and 7 bases lay in between. DNA of the CDR3: TGTGCCAGCAGCGTAGACGGGAATAGCAATCAGCCCCAGCATTTT. Its translation: CASSVDGNSNQPQHF.

Regarding this clonotype: One end of the junction fails to match germline, which may point to a read error. The J gene is TRBJ1-2, the V gene TRBV18; 12 bases agree with TRBD1. The germline gives CDR1 KGHSH, CDR2 LQKENI. There are 16 residues in the CDR3. The CDR3 DNA reads as TGTGCCAGCCCACCAGCCCCGGGACAGGGGGCGTTGGGCTACACCTTC. This sequence encodes CASPPAPGQGALGYTF.

This clonotype came up many times. The chain has TRBV12-3 or TRBV12-4 and TRBJ2-5; D unresolved. This CDR3 has 14 amino acids. The V and J ends lost 6 bases and 1 base respectively, with 12 bases between them. The chain's CDR3 is CASRSTEGQETQYF. The CDR3 bases are TGTGCCAGCAGGTCTACAGAAGGCCAAGAGACCCAGTACTTC.